One sample yielded the 9 T cell receptor beta chains listed below, sequenced in a study of T cells in Graves' hyperthyroidism and ophthalmopathy. RNA transcripts provided the source from which TCR beta CDR3 regions were amplified. Primed by the HTBI set, a first-round RT-PCR was run on the TCR CDR3. TCRdb re-derived calls from the multiplex PCR reads in MiXCR, one entry per CDR3 protein. The profile covers approximately 330,000 distinct CDR3 sequences, with around 15% appearing a single time and 34% taken by the ten largest. Material for sequencing was blood. The receptors were sampled from a woman aged 40-49 years with Graves' ophthalmopathy.

The V and J genes are TRBV6-1 and TRBJ2-7; D unclear. Germline loops: CDR1 MNHNS, CDR2 SASEGT. The CDR3 runs to 10 residues. V gave up 7 bases and J gave up 5 bases, with 6 bases separating them. CDR3 residues: CASKDHEQYF. The CDR3 coding sequence is TGTGCCAGCAAGGACCACGAGCAGTACTTC.

Many counts were recorded for this clonotype. The chain uses TRBV7-9 and TRBJ2-2, with 13 bases fitting TRBD2. The V segment lost 5 bases and the J segment 5 bases; nucleotides outside the gene matches: 2. There are 15 residues in the CDR3. Germline assignment: CDR1 SEHNR and CDR2 FQNEAQ (reference sequence). The CDR3 is CASSVGLAGTGELFF. CDR3 sequence (DNA): TGTGCCAGCAGCGTGGGACTAGCGGGAACCGGGGAGCTGTTTTTT.

The chain links TRBV11-3 to TRBJ2-6; D possibly corresponds to TRBD2 (6 bases). V was clipped by 7 bases and J by 2 bases, with 12 bases between them. This CDR3 is 15 amino acids long. From germline, CDR1 is SGHNT and CDR2 YENEEA. CDR3 nucleotide sequence: TGTGCCAGCACCATGTCGGGGGCTGGGGCCAACGTCCTGACTTTC. Translated: CASTMSGAGANVLTF.

The genes are TRBV30 and TRBJ2-7; D gene unclear. Germline values: CDR1 GTSNPN, CDR2 SVGIG (reference sequence). The CDR3 spans 13 residues. Trimming took off 0 bases at V and 2 bases at J, with 8 bases between the two ends. CDR3 sequence (DNA): TGTGCCTGGAGTGTTAACAGAGCCTACGAGCAGTACTTC. Translating gives CAWSVNRAYEQYF.

The chain joins TRBV5-4 to TRBJ1-2, with D possibly TRBD1 on 6 matching bases. Germline CDR1 SGHNT, CDR2 YYREEE (reference sequence). The CDR3 extends over 15 amino acids. V was clipped by 4 bases and J by 2 bases, with 15 bases between them. CDR3 nucleotides: TGTGCCAGCAGCCTTGCCGGGGGGGCCAACTATGGCTACACCTTC. It codes for CASSLAGGANYGYTF. The complete variable domain, with remaining parts taken from reference TRBV5-4 and TRBJ1-2, reads ETGVTQSPTHLIKTRGQQVTLRCSSQSGHNTVSWYQQALGQGPQFIFQYYREEENGRGNFPPRFSGLQFPNYSSELNVNALELDDSALYLCASSLAGGANYGYTFGSGTRLTVV.

The chain employs TRBV27 and TRBJ1-6; D ambiguous. CDR3 length: 15 residues. Germline CDR1 and CDR2: MNHEY and SMNVEV (reference sequence). Deletions cut 8 bases from V and 4 bases from J, with 15 bases between. The CDR3 protein is CASQKLQNYNSPLHF. The CDR3 nucleotides are TGTGCCAGCCAAAAGCTACAGAATTATAATTCACCCCTCCACTTT.

Regarding this clonotype: A read error is possible here, since a much larger clone lies one base away. The chain has TRBV3-1 and TRBJ1-1, with D unresolved. The length of the CDR3 is 14 residues. Per the germline V gene, CDR1 is LGHDT and CDR2 is YNNKEL (reference sequence). The CDR3 is CANSRGRVNTEAFF. For the CDR3, the DNA is TGTGCCAACAGCCGCGGGAGGGTGAACACTGAAGCTTTCTTT.

CDR3 nucleotide sequence: TGTGCCAGCAGCGTAGGGGACAGAAGGGGGGCCTACGAGCAGTACTTC. Translated: CASSVGDRRGAYEQYF. The rearrangement uses TRBV9 and TRBJ2-7; D may be TRBD1 (7 bases). Deletions cut 0 bases from V and 2 bases from J, with 15 bases between. Looked up from germline, CDR1 is SGDLS and CDR2 is YYNGEE. The CDR3 spans 16 residues.

Written as DNA, the CDR3 is TGTGCCTGGACCAAAAATGGGGGGACTGAAGCTTTCTTT. Its protein product is CAWTKNGGTEAFF. The chain combines TRBV30 with TRBJ1-1; maybe TRBD1 (5 bases). There are 13 residues in the CDR3. Per the germline V gene, CDR1 is GTSNPN and CDR2 is SVGIG (reference sequence). V was trimmed by 4 bases and J by 5 bases, leaving 14 bases between them.